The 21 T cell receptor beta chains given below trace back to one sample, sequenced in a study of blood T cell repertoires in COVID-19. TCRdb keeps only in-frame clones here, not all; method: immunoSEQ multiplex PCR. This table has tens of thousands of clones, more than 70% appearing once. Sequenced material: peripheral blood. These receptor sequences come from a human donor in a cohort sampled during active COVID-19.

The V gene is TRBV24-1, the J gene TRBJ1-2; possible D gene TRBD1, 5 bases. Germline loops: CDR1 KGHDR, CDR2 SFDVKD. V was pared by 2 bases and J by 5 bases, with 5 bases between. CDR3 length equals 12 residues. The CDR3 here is CATSDSGYGYTF. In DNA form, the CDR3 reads TGTGCCACCAGTGATTCAGGGTATGGCTACACCTTC.

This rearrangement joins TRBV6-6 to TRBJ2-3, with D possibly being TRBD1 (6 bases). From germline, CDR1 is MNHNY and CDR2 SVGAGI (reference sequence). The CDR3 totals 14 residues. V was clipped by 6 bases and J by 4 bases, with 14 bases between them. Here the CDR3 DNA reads TGTGCCAGCAGAATGACAGGAGCCTCAGATACGCAGTATTTT. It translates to CASRMTGASDTQYF.

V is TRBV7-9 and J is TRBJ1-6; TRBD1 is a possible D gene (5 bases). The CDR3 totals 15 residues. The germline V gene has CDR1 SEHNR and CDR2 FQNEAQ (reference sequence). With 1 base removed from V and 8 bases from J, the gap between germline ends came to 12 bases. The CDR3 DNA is TGTGCCAGCAGCTTAGAACAGGCTGGGGATTCACCCCTCCACTTT. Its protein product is CASSLEQAGDSPLHF.

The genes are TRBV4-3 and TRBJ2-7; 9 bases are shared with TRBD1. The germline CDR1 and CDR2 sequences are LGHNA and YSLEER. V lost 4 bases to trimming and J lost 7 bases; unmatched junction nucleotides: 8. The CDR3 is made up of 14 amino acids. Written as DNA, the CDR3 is TGCGCCAGCAGCCCGCTGCCCGACAGGGGGGAGCAGTACTTC. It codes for CASSPLPDRGEQYF.

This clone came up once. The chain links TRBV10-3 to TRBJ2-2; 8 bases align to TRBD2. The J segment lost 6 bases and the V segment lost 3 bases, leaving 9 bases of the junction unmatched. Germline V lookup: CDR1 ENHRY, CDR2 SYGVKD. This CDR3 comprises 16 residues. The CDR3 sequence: CAISDRRAGVAGELFF. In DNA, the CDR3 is TGTGCCATCAGTGATCGGCGAGCGGGGGTGGCCGGGGAGCTGTTTTTT.

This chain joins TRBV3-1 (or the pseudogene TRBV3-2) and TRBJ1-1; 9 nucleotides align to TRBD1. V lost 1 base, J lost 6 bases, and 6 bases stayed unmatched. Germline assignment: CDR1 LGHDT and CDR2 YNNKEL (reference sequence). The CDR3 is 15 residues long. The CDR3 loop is CASSQAGQGMSEAFF. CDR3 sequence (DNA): TGTGCCAGCAGCCAAGCGGGACAGGGAATGTCTGAAGCTTTCTTT.

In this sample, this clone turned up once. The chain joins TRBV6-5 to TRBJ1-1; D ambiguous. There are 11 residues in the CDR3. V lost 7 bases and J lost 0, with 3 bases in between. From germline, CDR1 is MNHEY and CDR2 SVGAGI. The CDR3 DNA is TGTGCCAGCATTATGAACACTGAAGCTTTCTTT. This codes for CASIMNTEAFF.

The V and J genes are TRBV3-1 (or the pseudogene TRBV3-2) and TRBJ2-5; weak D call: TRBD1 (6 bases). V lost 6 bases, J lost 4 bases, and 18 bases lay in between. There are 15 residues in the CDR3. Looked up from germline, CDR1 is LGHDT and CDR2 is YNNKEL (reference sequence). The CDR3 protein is CASSLSQDSRETQYF. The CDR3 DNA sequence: TGTGCCAGCAGTCTCAGCCAGGACAGTCGAGAGACCCAGTACTTC.

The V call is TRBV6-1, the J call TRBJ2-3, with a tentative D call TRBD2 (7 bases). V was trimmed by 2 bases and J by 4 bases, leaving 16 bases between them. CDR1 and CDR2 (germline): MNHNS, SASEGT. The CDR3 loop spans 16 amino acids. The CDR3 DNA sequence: TGTGCCAGCAGTGAACGGGGGGCGCGATCCCCAGATACGCAGTATTTT. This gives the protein CASSERGARSPDTQYF.

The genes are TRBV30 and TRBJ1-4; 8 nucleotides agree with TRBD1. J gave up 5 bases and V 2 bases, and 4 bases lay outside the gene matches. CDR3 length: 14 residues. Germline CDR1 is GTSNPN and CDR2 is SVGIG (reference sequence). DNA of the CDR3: TGTGCCTGGAGTCGCCGACAGGGGAATGAAAAACTGTTTTTT. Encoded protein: CAWSRRQGNEKLFF.

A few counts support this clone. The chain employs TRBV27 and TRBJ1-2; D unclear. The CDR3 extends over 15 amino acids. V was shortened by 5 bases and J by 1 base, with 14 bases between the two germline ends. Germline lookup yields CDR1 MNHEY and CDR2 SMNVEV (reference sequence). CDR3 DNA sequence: TGTGCCAGCAGTCCACTGACGGGGAATAACTATGGCTACACCTTC. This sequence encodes CASSPLTGNNYGYTF.

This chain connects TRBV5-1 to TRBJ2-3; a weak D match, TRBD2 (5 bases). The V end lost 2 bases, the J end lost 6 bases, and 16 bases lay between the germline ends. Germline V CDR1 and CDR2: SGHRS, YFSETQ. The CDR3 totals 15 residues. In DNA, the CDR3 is TGCGCCAGCAGCTTTCTTGAGGGAATCTCGGATACGCAGTATTTT. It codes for CASSFLEGISDTQYF.

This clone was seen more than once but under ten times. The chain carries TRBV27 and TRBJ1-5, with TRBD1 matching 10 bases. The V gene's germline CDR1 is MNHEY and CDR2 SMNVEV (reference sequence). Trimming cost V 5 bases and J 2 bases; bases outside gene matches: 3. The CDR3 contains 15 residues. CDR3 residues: CASSRGTGGNQPQHF. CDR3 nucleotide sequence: TGTGCCAGCAGTCGGGGGACAGGGGGCAATCAGCCCCAGCATTTT.

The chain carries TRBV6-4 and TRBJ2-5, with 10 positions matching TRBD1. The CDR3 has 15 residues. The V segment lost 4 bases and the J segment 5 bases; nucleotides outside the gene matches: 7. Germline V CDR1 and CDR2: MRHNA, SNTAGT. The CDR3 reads CASSASGTGVETQYF. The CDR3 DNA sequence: TGTGCCAGCAGTGCCTCCGGGACAGGGGTGGAGACCCAGTACTTC.

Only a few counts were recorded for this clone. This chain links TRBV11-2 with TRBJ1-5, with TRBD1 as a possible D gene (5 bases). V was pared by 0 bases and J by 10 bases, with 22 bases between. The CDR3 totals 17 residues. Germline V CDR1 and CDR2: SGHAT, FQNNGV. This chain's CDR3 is CASSLEVGPGGESPQHF. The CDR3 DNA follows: TGTGCCAGCAGCTTAGAGGTGGGCCCGGGAGGGGAAAGTCCCCAGCATTTT.

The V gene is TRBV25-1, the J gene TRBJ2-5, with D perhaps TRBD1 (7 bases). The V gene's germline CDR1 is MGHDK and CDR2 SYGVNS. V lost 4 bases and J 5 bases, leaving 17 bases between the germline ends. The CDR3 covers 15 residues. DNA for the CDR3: TGTGCCAGCAGTGCCGGGGGCGCAGGGGGGGAGACCCAGTACTTC. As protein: CASSAGGAGGETQYF.

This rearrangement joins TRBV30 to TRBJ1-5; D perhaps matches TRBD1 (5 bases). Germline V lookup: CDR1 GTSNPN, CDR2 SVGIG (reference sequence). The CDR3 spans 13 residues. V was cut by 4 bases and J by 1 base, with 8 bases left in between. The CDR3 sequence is CAWTGSSNQPQHF. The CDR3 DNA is TGTGCCTGGACAGGGTCGAGCAATCAGCCCCAGCATTTT.

In DNA form, the CDR3 reads TGTGCCAGCAGCGTAGCACCAGGGGGAGACTATGGCTACACCTTC. Protein product: CASSVAPGGDYGYTF. This chain uses TRBV9 with TRBJ1-2; TRBD1 matches 7 bases. Germline V gives CDR1 SGDLS, CDR2 YYNGEE. CDR3 size: 15 residues. J lost 3 bases, V lost 0 bases, and 5 bases had no gene match.

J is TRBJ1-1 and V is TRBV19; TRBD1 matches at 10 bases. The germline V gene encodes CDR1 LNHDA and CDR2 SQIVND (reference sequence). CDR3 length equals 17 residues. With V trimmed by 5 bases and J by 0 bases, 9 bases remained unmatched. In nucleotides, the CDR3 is TGTGCCAGTAGTCCCCGGGACAGGGGCGGGATGAACACTGAAGCTTTCTTT. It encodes CASSPRDRGGMNTEAFF.

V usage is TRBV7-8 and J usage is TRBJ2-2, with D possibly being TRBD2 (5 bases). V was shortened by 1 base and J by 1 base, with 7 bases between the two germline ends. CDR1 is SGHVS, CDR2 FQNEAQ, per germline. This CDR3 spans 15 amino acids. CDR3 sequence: CASSLGTLNTGELFF. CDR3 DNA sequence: TGTGCCAGCAGCTTAGGGACTTTGAACACCGGGGAGCTGTTTTTT.

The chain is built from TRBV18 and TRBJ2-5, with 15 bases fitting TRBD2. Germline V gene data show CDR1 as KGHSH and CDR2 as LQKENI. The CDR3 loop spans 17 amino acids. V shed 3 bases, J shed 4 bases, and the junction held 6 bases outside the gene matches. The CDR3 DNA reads TGTGCCAGCTCACCTCGGACTAGCGGGGGGGCCGGAGAGACCCAGTACTTC. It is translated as CASSPRTSGGAGETQYF.